This entry lists 13 T cell receptor beta chains sequenced from one sample in a study of T cells after yellow fever vaccination. TCRdb reprocessed the 5' RACE reads with MiXCR, giving one entry per CDR3 protein. The table shows 250,000 to 350,000 distinct CDR3 sequences, with roughly 7% occurring only once. The sequencing used PBMCs, collected approximately 47 days after the first yellow fever vaccination. The receptors come from a young man who received the YFV17D yellow fever vaccine.

The chain employs TRBV20-1 and TRBJ2-1, with 11 positions matching TRBD2. Germline assignment: CDR1 DFQATT and CDR2 SNEGSKA (reference sequence). The ends lost 0 bases at V and 9 bases at J; junction bases unmatched: 13. The CDR3 spans 17 residues. DNA of the CDR3: TGCAGTGCTAGAGATTTTGGTAGCGGGGGGGCCCAGGGTGAGCAGTTCTTC. The encoded protein is CSARDFGSGGAQGEQFF.

This clonotype was seen a few times. The chain recombines TRBV6-2 or TRBV6-3 with TRBJ2-1; 12 nucleotides match TRBD2. The V gene end was trimmed by 0 bases and the J gene end by 0 bases; junction bases not matched to a gene: 3. Germline V CDR1 and CDR2: MNHEY, SVGEGT. The CDR3 loop spans 18 amino acids. As DNA, the CDR3 is TGTGCCAGCAGTTACTCGCCTAGCGGGGGGGTCTCCTACAATGAGCAGTTCTTC. This gives the protein CASSYSPSGGVSYNEQFF.

In this sample, this clonotype turned up a few times. The chain uses TRBV4-1 and TRBJ1-2, with D uncertain. V was clipped by 1 base and J by 8 bases, with 8 bases between them. The CDR3 extends over 12 amino acids. Germline CDR1 reads MGHRA; CDR2 reads YSYEKL. The CDR3 nucleotides are TGCGCCAGCAGCCAAGTTCACGGGGGCTACACCTTC. Amino acids: CASSQVHGGYTF.

CDR3 coding DNA: TGTGCCAGTAGTATAGTAGCGGGGAGAGGTTATGAGCAGTTCTTC. Its translation is CASSIVAGRGYEQFF. The chain links TRBV19 to TRBJ2-1; 8 bases match TRBD2. The CDR3 has 15 residues. The V and J ends lost 1 base and 8 bases, in that order; junction bases with no gene match: 7. Per germline, CDR1 LNHDA and CDR2 SQIVND (reference sequence).

This clonotype appeared many times. This chain links TRBV5-1 with TRBJ2-5; a possible D gene is TRBD1 (5 bases). CDR1 SGHRS and CDR2 YFSETQ come from the germline V gene. The length of the CDR3 is 14 residues. The V end lost 5 bases, the J end lost 5 bases, and 16 bases lay between the germline ends. The CDR3 DNA reads TGCGCCAGCAGTACCACAGGTACTCAGGAGACCCAGTACTTC. This gives the protein CASSTTGTQETQYF.

This clonotype was seen repeatedly, ten times or more. The chain has TRBV7-2 and TRBJ2-4; D is ambiguous. Trimming took 6 bases from V and 1 from J, leaving 13 bases between them. From germline, CDR1 is SGHTA and CDR2 FQGNSA. The length of the CDR3 is 15 residues. CDR3 DNA sequence: TGTGCCAGCAGTTGGATGGGTAGGGCCAAAAACATTCAGTACTTC. This translates into CASSWMGRAKNIQYF.

This clonotype showed up many times. The chain couples TRBV6-2 or TRBV6-3 to TRBJ1-6; 8 positions match TRBD1. The CDR3 runs to 16 residues. Germline-derived CDR1 and CDR2 are MNHEY and SVGEGT. Trimming at V came to 5 bases and at J to 2 bases, leaving 5 bases not matched to a gene. The CDR3 DNA follows: TGTGCCAGCAGTGATTCGACAGGGGCCTATAATTCACCCCTCCACTTT. Residues: CASSDSTGAYNSPLHF.

This clonotype has a handful of counts. The CDR3 loop reads CASKVLGTGELFF. CDR3 sequence (DNA): TGTGCCAGCAAAGTATTGGGCACCGGGGAGCTGTTTTTT. The genes are TRBV12-3 or TRBV12-4 and TRBJ2-2; D gene unclear. This CDR3 comprises 13 residues. V lost 7 bases and J 4 bases, leaving 10 bases between the germline ends.

This clonotype was observed a handful of times. V is TRBV5-1 and J is TRBJ2-1; possible D gene TRBD1, 5 bases. Trimming cost V 4 bases and J 3 bases, with 14 bases left between them. The CDR3 runs to 15 residues. Germline CDR1 SGHRS, CDR2 YFSETQ. For the CDR3, the DNA is TGCGCCAGCAGCCCCCCCATCGACAGCTACAATGAGCAGTTCTTC. Translating gives CASSPPIDSYNEQFF.

This clonotype has at least ten counts. The V and J genes are TRBV7-6 and TRBJ2-4, with D maybe TRBD2 (5 bases). CDR3 length: 15 residues. Germline assignment: CDR1 SGHVS and CDR2 FNYEAQ. V lost 10 bases and J lost 6, with 22 bases in between. CDR3: CATTLPWVRGNIQYF. The CDR3 region has the DNA TGTGCCACCACGTTACCATGGGTCCGGGGAAACATTCAGTACTTC.

There are many counts of this clonotype. The V call is TRBV29-1, the J call TRBJ2-7; no clear D. CDR3 size: 12 residues. Germline assignment: CDR1 SQVTM and CDR2 ANQGSEA. V was trimmed by 4 bases and J by 2 bases, leaving 9 bases between them. The CDR3 reads CSVATGTYEQYF. DNA of the CDR3: TGCAGCGTTGCGACGGGTACCTACGAGCAGTACTTC.

The chain combines TRBV5-6 with TRBJ2-3; the match to TRBD2 covers 7 bases. The junction had 13 bases not matched to a gene; V was cut back by 9 bases and J by 0 bases. In germline, CDR1 is SGHDT, CDR2 YYEEEE. CDR3 length: 16 amino acids. The CDR3 loop reads CAMSPWRSGSTDTQYF. The CDR3 nucleotides are TGTGCCATGAGCCCCTGGCGTAGCGGGAGCACAGATACGCAGTATTTT. The whole variable domain, remainder taken from reference TRBV5-6 and TRBJ2-3, is DAGVTQSPTHLIKTRGQQVTLRCSPKSGHDTVSWYQQALGQGPQFIFQYYEEEERQRGNFPDRFSGHQFPNYSSELNVNALLLGDSALYLCAMSPWRSGSTDTQYFGPGTRLTVL.

V usage is TRBV7-8 and J usage is TRBJ1-1; D is perhaps TRBD1 (6 bases). The CDR3 runs to 13 residues. The V and J ends lost 5 bases and 7 bases respectively, with 14 bases between them. Per germline, CDR1 SGHVS and CDR2 FQNEAQ. CDR3: CASSPRTAYEAFF. DNA of the CDR3: TGTGCCAGCAGCCCCCGGACAGCGTATGAAGCTTTCTTT.